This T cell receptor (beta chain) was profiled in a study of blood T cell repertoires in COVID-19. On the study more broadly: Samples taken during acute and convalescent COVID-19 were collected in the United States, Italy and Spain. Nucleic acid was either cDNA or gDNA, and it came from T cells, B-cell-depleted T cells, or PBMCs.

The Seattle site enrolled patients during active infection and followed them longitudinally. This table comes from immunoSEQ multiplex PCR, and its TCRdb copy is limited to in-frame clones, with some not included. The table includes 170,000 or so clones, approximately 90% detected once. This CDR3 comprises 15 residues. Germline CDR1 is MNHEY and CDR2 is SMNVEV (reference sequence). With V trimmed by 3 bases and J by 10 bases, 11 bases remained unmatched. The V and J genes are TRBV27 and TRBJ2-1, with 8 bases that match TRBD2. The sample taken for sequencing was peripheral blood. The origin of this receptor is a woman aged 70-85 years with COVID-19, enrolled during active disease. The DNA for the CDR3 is TGTGCCAGCAGTTTGGATCTTAGCGGGGCCCGGGAGCAGTTCTTC. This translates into CASSLDLSGAREQFF.